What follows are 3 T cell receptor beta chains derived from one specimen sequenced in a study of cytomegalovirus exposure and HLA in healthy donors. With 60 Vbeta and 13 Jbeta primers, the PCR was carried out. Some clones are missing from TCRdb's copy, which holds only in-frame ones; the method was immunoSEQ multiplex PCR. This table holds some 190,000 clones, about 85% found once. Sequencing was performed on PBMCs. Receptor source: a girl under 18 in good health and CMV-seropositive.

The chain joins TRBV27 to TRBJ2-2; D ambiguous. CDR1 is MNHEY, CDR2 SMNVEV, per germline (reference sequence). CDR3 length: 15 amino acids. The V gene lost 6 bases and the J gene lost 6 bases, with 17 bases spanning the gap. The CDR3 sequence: CASRITPLVAGELFF. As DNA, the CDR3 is TGTGCCAGCAGAATCACTCCCCTAGTCGCCGGGGAGCTGTTTTTT.

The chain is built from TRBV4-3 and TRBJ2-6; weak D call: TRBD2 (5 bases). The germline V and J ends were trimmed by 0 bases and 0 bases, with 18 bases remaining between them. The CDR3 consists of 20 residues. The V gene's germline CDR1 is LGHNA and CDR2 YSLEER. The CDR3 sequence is CASSQDRPLLGDSGANVLTF. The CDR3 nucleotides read TGCGCCAGCAGCCAAGATAGACCGTTATTGGGAGACTCTGGGGCCAACGTCCTGACTTTC.

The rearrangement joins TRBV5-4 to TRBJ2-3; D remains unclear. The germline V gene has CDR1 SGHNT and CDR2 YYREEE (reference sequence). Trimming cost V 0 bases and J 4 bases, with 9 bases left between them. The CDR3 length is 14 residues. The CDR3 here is CASSLGQSPDTQYF. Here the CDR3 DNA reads TGTGCCAGCAGCTTGGGGCAGTCCCCAGATACGCAGTATTTT.